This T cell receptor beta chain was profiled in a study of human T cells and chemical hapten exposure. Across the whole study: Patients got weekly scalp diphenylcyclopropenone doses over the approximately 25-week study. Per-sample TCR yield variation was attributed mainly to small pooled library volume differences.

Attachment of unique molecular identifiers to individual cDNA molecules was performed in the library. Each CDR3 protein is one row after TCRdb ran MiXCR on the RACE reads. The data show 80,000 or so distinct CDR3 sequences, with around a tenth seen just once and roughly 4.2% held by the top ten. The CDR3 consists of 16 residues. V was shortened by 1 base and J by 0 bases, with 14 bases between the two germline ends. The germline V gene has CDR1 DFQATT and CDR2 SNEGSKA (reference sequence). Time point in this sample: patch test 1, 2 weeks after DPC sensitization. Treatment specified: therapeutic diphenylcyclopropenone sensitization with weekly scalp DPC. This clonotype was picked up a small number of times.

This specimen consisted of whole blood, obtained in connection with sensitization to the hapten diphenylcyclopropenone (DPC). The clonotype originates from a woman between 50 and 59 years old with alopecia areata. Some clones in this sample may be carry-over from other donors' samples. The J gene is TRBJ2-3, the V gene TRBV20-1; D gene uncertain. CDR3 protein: CSARGAAVASTDTQYF. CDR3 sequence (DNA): TGCAGTGCTAGAGGGGCGGCAGTTGCTAGCACAGATACGCAGTATTTT.